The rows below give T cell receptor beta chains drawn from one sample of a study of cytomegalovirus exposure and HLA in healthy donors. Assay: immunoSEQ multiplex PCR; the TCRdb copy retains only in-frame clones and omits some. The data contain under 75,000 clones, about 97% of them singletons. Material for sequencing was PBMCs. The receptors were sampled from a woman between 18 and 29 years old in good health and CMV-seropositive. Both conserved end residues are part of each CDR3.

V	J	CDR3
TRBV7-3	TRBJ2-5	CASSLVAGQTQYF
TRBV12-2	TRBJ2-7	CASRLSSDPTDREQLYEQYF
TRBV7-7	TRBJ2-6	CASSPLGANVLTF
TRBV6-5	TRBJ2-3	CASRISGSISDTQYF
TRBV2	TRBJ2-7	CASSVAGGDYEQYF
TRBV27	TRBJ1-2	CASSLQGTYYGYTF
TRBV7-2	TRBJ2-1	CASSLQSGGLYNEQFF
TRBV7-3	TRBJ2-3	CASSFLPSSIERADTQYF
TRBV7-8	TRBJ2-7	CASSSGTSGTYEQYF
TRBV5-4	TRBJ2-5	CASRATSGRAKSGETQYF
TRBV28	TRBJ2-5	CASSLSLGQGETQYF
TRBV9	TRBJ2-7	CASSPGTSADEQYF
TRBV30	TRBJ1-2	CAWSARGYGYTF
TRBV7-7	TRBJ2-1	CASSLAVAGPYNEQFF
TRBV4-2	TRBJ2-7	CASSRGTSSYEQYF
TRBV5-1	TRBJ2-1	CASSLDSGSSYNEQFF
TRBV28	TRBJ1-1	CASSTGGRGTEAFF
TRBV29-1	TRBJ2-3	CSAGKTGRTDTQYF
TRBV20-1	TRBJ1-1	CSARDLTEAFF
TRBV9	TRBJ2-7	CASSVGGRFSYEQYF
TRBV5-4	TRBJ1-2	CASSTQGAPGYTF
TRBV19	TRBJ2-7	CASSQKGRQGLRAYEQYF
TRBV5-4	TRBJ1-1	CASSFGPGGITEAFF
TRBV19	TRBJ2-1	CASSIASGPLTSGSYNEQFF
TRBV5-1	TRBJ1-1	CASSLDGLPNTEAFF
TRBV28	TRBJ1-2	CASKNSGTGGFYGYTF
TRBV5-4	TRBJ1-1	CASSLAGGAEAFF
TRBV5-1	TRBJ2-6	CASSFKSSGGVISSGANVLTF
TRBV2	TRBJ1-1	CASGTGTFMNTEAFF
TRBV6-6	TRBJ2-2	CASSYWASKPGELFF
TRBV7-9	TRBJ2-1	CASSLLFGGGSDEQFF
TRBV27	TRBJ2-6	CASRGPRRLAGASGANVLTF
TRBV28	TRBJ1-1	CASSSATRTEAFF
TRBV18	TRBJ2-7	CASSPLSQGAREQYF
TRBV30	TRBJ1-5	CAWSSQGGTQPQHF
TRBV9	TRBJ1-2	CASSGTHGYTF
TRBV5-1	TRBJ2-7	CASSLAGEKDEQYF
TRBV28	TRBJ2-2	CASAPDLRASGTGELFF
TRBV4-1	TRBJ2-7	CASSQGTSGRAEGYEQYF
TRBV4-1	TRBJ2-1	CASSQEWTSGRGNEQFF
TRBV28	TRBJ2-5	CASSLLGLAGPSEGSQYF
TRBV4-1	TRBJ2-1	CASSQEGAGRISYNEQFF
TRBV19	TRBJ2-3	CASAQVPTDTQYF
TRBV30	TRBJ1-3	CAWSVGGVSSGNTIYF
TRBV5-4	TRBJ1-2	CASSLVAGGSEGYTF
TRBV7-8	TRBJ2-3	CASSLDGGLAGGTDTQYF